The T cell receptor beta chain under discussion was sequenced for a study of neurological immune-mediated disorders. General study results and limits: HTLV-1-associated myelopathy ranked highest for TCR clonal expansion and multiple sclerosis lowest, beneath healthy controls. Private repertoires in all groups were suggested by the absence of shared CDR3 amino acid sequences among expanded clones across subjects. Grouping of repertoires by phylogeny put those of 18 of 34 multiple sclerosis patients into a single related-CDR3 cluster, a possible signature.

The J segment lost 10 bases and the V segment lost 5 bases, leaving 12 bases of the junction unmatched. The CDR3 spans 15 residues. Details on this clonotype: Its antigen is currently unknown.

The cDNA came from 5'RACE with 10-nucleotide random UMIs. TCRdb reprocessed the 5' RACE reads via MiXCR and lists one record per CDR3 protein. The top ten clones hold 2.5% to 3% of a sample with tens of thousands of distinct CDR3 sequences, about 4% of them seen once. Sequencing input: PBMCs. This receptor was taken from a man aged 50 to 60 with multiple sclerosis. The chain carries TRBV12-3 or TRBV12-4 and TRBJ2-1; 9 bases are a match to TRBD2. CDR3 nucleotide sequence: TGTGCCAGCAGTCCGATGACTAGCGGCGTAGAGGAGCAGTTCTTC. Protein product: CASSPMTSGVEEQFF.